This TCR beta chain was recorded in a study of blood T cell repertoires in COVID-19. The repertoire was sequenced with immunoSEQ multiplex PCR; TCRdb's copy has only in-frame clones and lacks some. The repertoire holds more than 75,000 clones, with around nine tenths as singletons. The V end was cut by 7 bases, the J end by 3 bases, with 13 bases between. CDR3 size: 14 residues. Germline assignment: CDR1 SGHTA and CDR2 FQGNSA. The gene calls are TRBV7-2 and TRBJ2-1; perhaps TRBD2 as D (6 bases). The TCR comes from a young man with acute or convalescent COVID-19. Sequencing was done on a sample of peripheral blood. The CDR3 sequence is CASKGGWIYNEQFF. The CDR3 region has the DNA TGTGCCAGCAAAGGAGGGTGGATCTACAATGAGCAGTTCTTC.